The clone carrying this T cell receptor beta chain was seen a handful of times. What it binds is unknown. None of the donors, who were healthy HIV-negative adults, had recently had acute infections or vaccinations. Every donor, a Caucasian adult, lived in Nashville, Tennessee. These data originate in a study of shared clonotypes between healthy human individuals. Study-level points and caveats: Clonotype sharing across donors was expected to vary with sequencing depth. In contrast to clonotypes shared by all four donors, non-shared clonotypes had lower generation probabilities.

This CDR3 contains 16 residues. Germline loops: CDR1 SGDLS, CDR2 YYNGEE. Trimming shortened V by 0 bases and J by 5 bases, and 18 bases separated the two germline ends. Clones were read by immunoSEQ multiplex PCR, and TCRdb kept only the in-frame ones, dropping some. Among around 2,000,000 clones listed, roughly 94% were seen once. The rearrangement joins TRBV9 to TRBJ2-7, with D possibly being TRBD1 or TRBD2 (5 bases each). The TCR comes from a young man in good health. The sequenced sample was naive CD4+ T cells sorted from blood. Sample subset: CD45RA+ positively selected. The CDR3 sequence is CASSVEEGQGVNEQYF. Written as DNA, the CDR3 is TGTGCCAGCAGCGTAGAGGAAGGGCAGGGAGTCAACGAGCAGTACTTC.